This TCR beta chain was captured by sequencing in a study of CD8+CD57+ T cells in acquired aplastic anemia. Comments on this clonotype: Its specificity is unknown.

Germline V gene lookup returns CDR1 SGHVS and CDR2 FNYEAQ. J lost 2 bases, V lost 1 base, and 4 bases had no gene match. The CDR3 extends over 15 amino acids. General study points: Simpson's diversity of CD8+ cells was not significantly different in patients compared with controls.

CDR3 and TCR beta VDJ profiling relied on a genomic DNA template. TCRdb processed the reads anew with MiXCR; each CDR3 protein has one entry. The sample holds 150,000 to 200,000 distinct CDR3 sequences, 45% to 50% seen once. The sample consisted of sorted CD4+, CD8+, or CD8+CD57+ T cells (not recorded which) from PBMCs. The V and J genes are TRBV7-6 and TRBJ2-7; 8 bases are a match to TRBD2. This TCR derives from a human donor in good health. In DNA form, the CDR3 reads TGTGCCAGCAGCTTAGAGGTCGGGAGGGCCTACGAGCAGTACTTC. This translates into CASSLEVGRAYEQYF.